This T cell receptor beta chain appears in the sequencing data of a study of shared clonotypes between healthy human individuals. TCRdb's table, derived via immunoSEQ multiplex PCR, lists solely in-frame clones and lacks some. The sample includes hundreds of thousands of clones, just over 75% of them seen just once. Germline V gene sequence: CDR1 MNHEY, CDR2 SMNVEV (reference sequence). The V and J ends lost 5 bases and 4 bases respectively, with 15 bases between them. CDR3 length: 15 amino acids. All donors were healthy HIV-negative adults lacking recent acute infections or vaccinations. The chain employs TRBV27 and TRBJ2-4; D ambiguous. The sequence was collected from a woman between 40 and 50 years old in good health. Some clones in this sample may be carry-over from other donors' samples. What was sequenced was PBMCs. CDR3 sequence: CASSDLGQLKNIQYF. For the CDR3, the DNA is TGTGCCAGCAGTGACCTAGGGCAGTTAAAAAACATTCAGTACTTC.